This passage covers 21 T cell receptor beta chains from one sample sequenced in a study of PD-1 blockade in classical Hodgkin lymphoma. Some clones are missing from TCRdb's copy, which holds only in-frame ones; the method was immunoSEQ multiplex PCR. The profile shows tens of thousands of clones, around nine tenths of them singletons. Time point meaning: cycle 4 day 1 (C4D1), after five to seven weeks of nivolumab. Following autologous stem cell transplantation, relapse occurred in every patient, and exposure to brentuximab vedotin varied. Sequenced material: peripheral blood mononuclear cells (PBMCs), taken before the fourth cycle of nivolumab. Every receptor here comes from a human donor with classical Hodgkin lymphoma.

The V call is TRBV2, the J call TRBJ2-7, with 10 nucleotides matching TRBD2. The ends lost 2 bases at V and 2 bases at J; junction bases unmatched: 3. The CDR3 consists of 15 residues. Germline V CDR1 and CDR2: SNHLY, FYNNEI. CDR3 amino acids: CASSEWSGRAYEQYF. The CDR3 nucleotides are TGTGCCAGCAGTGAATGGAGCGGGAGGGCCTACGAGCAGTACTTC.

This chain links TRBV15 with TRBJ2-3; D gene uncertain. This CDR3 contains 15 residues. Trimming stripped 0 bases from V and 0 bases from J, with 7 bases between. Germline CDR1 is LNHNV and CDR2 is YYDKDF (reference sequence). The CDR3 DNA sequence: TGTGCCACCAGCAGAGATTGGGCAAGCACAGATACGCAGTATTTT. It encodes CATSRDWASTDTQYF.

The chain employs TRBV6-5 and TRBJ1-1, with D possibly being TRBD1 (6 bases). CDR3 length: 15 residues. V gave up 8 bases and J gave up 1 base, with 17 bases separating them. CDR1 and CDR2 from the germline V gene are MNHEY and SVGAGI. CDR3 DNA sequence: TGTGCCAGCCTCCCTTGGAGGGGGGGGAACACTGAAGCTTTCTTT. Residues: CASLPWRGGNTEAFF.

The CDR3 sequence is CASSQESRDTEAFF. The CDR3 coding sequence is TGTGCCAGCAGCCAAGAATCAAGGGACACTGAAGCTTTCTTT. The rearrangement joins TRBV4-2 to TRBJ1-1; D unresolved. This CDR3 comprises 14 residues. Looked up from germline, CDR1 is LGHNA and CDR2 is YNFKEQ. Trimming removed 0 bases from V and 3 bases from J, with 8 bases in between.

CDR3 residues: CASSLTGRGSYEQYF. CDR3 coding DNA: TGTGCCAGCAGTTTAACGGGTAGAGGTAGTTACGAGCAGTACTTC. This rearrangement joins TRBV27 to TRBJ2-7, with D unresolved. Germline V gives CDR1 MNHEY, CDR2 SMNVEV (reference sequence). V dropped 2 bases and J dropped 4 bases, with 15 bases sitting between them. The CDR3 totals 15 residues.

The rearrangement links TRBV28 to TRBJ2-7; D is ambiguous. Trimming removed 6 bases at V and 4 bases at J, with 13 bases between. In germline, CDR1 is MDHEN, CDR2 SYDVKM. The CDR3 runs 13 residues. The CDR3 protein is CASSTLALYEQYF. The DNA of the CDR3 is TGTGCCAGCAGCACGTTAGCCCTGTACGAGCAGTACTTC.

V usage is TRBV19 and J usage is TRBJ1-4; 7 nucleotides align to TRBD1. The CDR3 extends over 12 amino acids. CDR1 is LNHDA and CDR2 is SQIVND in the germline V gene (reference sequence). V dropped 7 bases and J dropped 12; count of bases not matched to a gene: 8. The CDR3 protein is CASNHRGGELFF. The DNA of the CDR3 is TGTGCCAGTAATCACAGGGGAGGCGAACTGTTTTTT.

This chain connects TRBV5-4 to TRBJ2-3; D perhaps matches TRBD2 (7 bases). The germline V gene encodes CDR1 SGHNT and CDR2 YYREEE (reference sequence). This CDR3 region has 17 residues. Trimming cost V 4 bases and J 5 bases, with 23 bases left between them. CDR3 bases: TGTGCCAGCAGCCACCGCCTAGGGGGAGGGCCAGGAGATACGCAGTATTTT. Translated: CASSHRLGGGPGDTQYF. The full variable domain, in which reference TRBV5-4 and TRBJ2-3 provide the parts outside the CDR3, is ETGVTQSPTHLIKTRGQQVTLRCSSQSGHNTVSWYQQALGQGPQFIFQYYREEENGRGNFPPRFSGLQFPNYSSELNVNALELDDSALYLCASSHRLGGGPGDTQYFGPGTRLTVL.

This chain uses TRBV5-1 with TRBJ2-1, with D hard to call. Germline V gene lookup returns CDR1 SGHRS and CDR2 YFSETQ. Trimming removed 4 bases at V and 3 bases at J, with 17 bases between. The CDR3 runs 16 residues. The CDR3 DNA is TGCGCCAGCAGCGGATCCCAATTCGGCTTCTACAATGAGCAGTTCTTC. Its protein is CASSGSQFGFYNEQFF.

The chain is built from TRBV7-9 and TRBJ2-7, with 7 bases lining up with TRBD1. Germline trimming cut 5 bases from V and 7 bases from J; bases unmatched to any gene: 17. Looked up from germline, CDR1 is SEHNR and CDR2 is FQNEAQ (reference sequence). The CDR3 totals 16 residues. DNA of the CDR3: TGTGCCAGCAGCCATAAACCAGGGACAGCCAGTATTGAGCAGTACTTC. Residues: CASSHKPGTASIEQYF.

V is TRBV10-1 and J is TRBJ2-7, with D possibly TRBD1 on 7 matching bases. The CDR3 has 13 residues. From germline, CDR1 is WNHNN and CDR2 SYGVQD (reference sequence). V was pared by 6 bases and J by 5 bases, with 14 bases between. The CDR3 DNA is TGCGCCAGCAGCCCCAGGGGGGTCCACGAGCAGTACTTC. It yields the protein CASSPRGVHEQYF.

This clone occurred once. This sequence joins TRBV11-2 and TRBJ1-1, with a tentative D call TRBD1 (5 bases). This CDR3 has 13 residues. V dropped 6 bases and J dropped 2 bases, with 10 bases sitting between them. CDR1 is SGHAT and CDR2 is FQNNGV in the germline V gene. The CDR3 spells CASRIRENTEAFF. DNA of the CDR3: TGTGCCAGCAGAATCAGGGAAAACACTGAAGCTTTCTTT.

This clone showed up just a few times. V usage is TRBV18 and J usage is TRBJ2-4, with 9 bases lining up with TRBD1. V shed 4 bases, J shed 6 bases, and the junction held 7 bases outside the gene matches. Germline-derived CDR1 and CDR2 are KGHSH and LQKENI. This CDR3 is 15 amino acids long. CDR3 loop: CASSLRTGELNIQYF. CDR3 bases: TGTGCCAGCTCACTAAGGACAGGGGAACTAAACATTCAGTACTTC.

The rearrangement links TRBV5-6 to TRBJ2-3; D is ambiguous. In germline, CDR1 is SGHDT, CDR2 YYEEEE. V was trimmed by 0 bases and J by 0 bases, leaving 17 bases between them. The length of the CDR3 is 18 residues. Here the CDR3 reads CASSLEELVPWSTDTQYF. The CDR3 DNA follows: TGTGCCAGCAGCTTGGAAGAGTTAGTCCCCTGGAGCACAGATACGCAGTATTTT.

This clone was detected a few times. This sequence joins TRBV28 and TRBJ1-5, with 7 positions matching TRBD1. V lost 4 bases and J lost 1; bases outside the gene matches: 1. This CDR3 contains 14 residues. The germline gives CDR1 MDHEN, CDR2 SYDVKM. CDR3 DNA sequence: TGTGCCAGCAGTTCACAGGGGAGCAATCAGCCCCAGCATTTT. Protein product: CASSSQGSNQPQHF.

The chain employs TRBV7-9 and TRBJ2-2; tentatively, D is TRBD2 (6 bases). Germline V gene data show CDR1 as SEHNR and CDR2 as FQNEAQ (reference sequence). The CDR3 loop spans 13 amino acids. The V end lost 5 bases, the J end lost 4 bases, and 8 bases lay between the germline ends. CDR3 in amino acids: CASSQTSTGELFF. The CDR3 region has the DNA TGTGCCAGCAGCCAGACTAGCACCGGGGAGCTGTTTTTT.

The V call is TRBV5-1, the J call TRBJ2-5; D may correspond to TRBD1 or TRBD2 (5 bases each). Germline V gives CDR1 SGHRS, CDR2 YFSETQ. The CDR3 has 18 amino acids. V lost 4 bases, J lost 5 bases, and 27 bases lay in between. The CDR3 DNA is TGCGCCAGCAGCCCGAGGACCCAGGGTGCAGTCGGGATCGAGACCCAGTACTTC. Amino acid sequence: CASSPRTQGAVGIETQYF.

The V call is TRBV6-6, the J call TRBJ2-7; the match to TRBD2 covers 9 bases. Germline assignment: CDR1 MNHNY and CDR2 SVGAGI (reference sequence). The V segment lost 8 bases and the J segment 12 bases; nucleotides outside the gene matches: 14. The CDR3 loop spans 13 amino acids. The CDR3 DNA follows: TGTGCCAGCGGAAGGCGGGAGGGCGAAAGGAGGTACTTC. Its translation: CASGRREGERRYF.

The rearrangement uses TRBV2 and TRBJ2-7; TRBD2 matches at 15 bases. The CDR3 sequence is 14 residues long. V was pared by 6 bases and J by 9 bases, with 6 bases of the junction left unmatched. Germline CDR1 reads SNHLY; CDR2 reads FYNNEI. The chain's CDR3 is CASSRTSGGDGQYF. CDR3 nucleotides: TGTGCCAGCAGCAGGACTAGCGGGGGGGATGGGCAGTACTTC.

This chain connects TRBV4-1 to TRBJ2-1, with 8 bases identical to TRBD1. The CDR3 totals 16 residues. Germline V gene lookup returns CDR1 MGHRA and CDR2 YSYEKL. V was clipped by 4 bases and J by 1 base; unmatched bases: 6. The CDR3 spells CASSRGQGPSYNEQFF. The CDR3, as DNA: TGCGCCAGCAGCCGTGGACAGGGCCCTTCCTACAATGAGCAGTTCTTC.

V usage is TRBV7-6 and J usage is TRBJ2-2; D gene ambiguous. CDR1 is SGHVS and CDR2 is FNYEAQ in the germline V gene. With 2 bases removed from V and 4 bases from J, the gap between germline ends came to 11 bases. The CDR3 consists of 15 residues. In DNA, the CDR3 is TGTGCCAGCAGCTTATCAGACTTTCTCACCGGGGAGCTGTTTTTT. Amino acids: CASSLSDFLTGELFF.